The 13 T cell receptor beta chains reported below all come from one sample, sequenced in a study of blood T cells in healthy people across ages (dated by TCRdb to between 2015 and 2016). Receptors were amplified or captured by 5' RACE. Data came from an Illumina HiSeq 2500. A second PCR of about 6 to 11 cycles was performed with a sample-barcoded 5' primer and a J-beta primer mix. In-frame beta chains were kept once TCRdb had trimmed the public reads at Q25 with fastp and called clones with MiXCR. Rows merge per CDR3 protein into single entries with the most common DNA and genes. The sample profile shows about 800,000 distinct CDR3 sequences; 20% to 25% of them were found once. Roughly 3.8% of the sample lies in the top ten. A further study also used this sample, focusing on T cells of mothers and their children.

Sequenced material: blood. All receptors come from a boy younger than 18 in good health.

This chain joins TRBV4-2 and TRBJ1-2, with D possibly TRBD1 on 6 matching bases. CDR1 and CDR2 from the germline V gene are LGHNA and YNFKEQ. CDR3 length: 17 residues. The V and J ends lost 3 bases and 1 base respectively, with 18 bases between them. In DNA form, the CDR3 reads TGTGCCAGCAGCCAGGACAGAACAGAAAACCGTAACTATGGCTACACCTTC. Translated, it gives CASSQDRTENRNYGYTF.

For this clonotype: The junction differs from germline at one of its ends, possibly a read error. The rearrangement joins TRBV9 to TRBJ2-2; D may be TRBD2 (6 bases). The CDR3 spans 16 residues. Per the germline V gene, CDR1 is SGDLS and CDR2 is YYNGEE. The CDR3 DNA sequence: TGTGCCAGCAGTGTAGGCGGGGCATTGAACACCGGGGAGCTGTTTTTT. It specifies CASSVGGALNTGELFF.

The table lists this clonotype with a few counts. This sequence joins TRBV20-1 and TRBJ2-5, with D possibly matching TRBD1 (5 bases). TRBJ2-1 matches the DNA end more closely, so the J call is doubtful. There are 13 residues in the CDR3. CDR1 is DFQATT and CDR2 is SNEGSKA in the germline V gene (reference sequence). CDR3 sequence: CSARDTGLDEQFF. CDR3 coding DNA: TGCAGTGCTAGAGATACAGGCCTCGATGAGCAGTTCTTC.

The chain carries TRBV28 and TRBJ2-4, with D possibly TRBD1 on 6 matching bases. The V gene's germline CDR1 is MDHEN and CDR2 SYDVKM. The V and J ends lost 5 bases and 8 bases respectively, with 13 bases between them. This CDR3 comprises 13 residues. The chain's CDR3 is CASSPAGAHIQYF. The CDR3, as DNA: TGTGCCAGCAGTCCGGCAGGGGCACACATTCAGTACTTC.

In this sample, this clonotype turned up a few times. The CDR3 region has the DNA TGTGCCAGCAGCCAACAGGGCGTTTATGAAAAACTGTTTTTT. It yields the protein CASSQQGVYEKLFF. This chain connects TRBV7-8 to TRBJ1-4; maybe TRBD1 (6 bases). V lost 5 bases, J lost 6 bases, and 13 bases lay in between. This CDR3 region has 14 residues. CDR1 and CDR2 from the germline V gene are SGHVS and FQNEAQ.

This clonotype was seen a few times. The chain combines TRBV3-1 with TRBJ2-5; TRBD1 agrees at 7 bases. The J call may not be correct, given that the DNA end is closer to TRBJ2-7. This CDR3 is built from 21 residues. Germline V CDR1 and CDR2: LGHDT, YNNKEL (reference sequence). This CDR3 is CASSQGIGLPGQIMISYEQYF. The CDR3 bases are TGTGCCAGCAGCCAAGGGATTGGTCTCCCGGGACAGATCATGATATCCTACGAGCAGTACTTC.

The CDR3 region has the DNA TGTGCCAGCAGCTCCCCGTGGAGTTCCCCGGGAAATGAGCAGTTCTTC. Encoded protein: CASSSPWSSPGNEQFF. This rearrangement joins TRBV7-9 to TRBJ2-1; maybe TRBD2 (5 bases). This CDR3 is 16 amino acids long. V was pared by 4 bases and J by 7 bases, with 20 bases between. Germline V lookup: CDR1 SEHNR, CDR2 FQNEAQ (reference sequence).

Written as DNA, the CDR3 is TGTGCCAGCAGCTTAGGAAAGGGGGCAAACCACGAGCAGTACTTC. The encoded protein is CASSLGKGANHEQYF. This chain links TRBV7-9 with TRBJ2-1; 7 bases line up with TRBD1. The assigned J gene may be wrong: the sequence end matches TRBJ2-7 better. This CDR3 is built from 15 residues. From germline, CDR1 is SEHNR and CDR2 FQNEAQ (reference sequence).

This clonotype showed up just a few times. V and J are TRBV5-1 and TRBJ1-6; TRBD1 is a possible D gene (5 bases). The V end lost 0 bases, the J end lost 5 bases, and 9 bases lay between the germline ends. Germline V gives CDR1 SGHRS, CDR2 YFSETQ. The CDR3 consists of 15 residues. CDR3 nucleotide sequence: TGCGCCAGCAGCTTGGTGGGGGGGGATAATTCACCCCTCCACTTT. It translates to CASSLVGGDNSPLHF. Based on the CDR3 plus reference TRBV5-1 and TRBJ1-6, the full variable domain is KAGVTQTPRYLIKTRGQQVTLSCSPISGHRSVSWYQQTPGQGLQFLFEYFSETQRNKGNFPGRFSGRQFSNSRSEMNVSTLELGDSALYLCASSLVGGDNSPLHFGNGTRLTVT.

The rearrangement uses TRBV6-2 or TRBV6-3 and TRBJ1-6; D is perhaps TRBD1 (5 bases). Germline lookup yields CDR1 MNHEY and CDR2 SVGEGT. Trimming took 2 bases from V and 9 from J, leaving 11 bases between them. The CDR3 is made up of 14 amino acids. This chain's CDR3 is CASSYAGESSPLHF. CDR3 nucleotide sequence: TGTGCCAGCAGTTACGCGGGGGAGAGTTCACCCCTCCACTTT.

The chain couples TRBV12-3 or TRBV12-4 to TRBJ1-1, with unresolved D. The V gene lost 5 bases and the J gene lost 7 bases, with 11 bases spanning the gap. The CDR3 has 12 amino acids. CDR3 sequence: CASSKGRDEAFF. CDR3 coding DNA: TGTGCCAGCAGTAAAGGACGGGATGAAGCTTTCTTT.

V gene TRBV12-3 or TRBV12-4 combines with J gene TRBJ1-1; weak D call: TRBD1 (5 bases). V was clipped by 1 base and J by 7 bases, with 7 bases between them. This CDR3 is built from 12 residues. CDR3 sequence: CASSLGRGEAFF. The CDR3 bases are TGTGCCAGCAGTTTAGGGAGGGGTGAAGCTTTCTTT.

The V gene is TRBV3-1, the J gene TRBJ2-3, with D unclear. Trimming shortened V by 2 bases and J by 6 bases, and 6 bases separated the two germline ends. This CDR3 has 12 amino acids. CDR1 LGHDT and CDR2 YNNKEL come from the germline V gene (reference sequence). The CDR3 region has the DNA TGTGCCAGCAGCCAACCCGGGGATACGCAGTATTTT. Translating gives CASSQPGDTQYF.